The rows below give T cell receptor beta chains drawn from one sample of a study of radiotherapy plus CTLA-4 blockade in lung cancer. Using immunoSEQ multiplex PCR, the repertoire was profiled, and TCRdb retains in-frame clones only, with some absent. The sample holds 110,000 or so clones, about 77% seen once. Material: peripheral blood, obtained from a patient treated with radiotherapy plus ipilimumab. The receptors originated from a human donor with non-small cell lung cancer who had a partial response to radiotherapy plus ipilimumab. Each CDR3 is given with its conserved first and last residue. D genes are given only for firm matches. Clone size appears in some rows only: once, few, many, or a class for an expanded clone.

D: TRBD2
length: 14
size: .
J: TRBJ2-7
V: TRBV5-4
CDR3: CASSSGLAKDEQYF
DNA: TGTGCCAGCAGCTCGGGACTAGCGAAGGACGAGCAGTACTTC

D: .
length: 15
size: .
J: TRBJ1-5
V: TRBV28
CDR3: CASSLAPHSNQPQHF
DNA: TGTGCCAGCAGCTTGGCCCCCCATAGCAATCAGCCCCAGCATTTT

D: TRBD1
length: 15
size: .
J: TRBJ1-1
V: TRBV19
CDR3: CASSPTTGGNTEAFF
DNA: TGTGCCAGTAGTCCGACCACAGGGGGCAACACTGAAGCTTTCTTT

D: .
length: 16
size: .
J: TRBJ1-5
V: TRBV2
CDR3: CASTPGGGAINQPQHF
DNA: TGTGCCAGCACTCCCGGGGGAGGGGCTATCAATCAGCCCCAGCATTTT

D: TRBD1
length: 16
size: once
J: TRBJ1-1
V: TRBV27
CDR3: CASRDGTGEGYTEAFF
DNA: TGTGCCAGCAGAGACGGGACAGGGGAAGGGTACACTGAAGCTTTCTTT

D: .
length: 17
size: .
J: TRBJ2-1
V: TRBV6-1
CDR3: CASSGASRQNSYNEQFF
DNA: TGTGCCAGCAGTGGGGCCTCCCGGCAGAACTCCTACAATGAGCAGTTCTTC

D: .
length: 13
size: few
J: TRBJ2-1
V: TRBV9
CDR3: CASSVDRYNEQFF
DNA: TGTGCCAGCAGCGTAGACAGGTACAATGAGCAGTTCTTC

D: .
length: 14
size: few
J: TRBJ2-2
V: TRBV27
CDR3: CASSFEVNTGELFF
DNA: TGTGCCAGCAGTTTTGAGGTCAACACCGGGGAGCTGTTTTTT

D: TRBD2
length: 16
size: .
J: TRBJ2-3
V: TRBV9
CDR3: CASSVEAGGRTDTQYF
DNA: TGTGCCAGCAGCGTAGAGGCGGGAGGGCGAACAGATACGCAGTATTTT

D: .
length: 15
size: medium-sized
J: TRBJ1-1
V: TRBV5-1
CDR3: CASSLGQPGGTEAFF
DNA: TGCGCCAGCAGCTTGGGACAGCCGGGAGGGACTGAAGCTTTCTTT

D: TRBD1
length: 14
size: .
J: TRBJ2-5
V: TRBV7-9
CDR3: CASSQGQGRETQYF
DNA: TGTGCCAGCAGCCAGGGACAGGGCCGAGAGACCCAGTACTTC

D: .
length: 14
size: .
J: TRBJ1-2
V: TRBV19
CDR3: CASTLLAGIHGYTF
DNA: TGTGCCAGTACGCTTCTTGCGGGTATTCATGGCTACACCTTC

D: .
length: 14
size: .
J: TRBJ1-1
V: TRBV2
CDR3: CASKGTLSNTEAFF
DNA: TGTGCCAGCAAAGGGACACTCTCTAACACTGAAGCTTTCTTT

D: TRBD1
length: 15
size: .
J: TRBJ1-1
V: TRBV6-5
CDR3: CASSYRDRPNTEAFF
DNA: TGTGCCAGCAGTTACCGGGACAGGCCGAACACTGAAGCTTTCTTT

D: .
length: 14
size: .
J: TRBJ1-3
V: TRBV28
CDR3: CASTTTGRGNTIYF
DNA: TGTGCCAGCACTACTACAGGGAGAGGAAACACCATATATTTT

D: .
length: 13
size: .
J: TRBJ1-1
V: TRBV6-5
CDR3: CASSPSGGVKAFF
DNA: TGTGCCAGCAGTCCGTCTGGAGGGGTGAAAGCTTTCTTT

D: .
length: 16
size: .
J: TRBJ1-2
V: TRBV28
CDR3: CASREGGLQGGYGYTF
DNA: TGTGCCAGCAGAGAGGGGGGGTTACAGGGTGGCTATGGCTACACCTTC

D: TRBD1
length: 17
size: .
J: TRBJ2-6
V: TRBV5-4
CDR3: CASSLVQGATGANVLTF
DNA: TGTGCCAGCAGCTTGGTCCAGGGGGCTACTGGGGCCAACGTCCTGACTTTC

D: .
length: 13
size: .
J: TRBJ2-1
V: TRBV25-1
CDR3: CASSQGGYNEQFF
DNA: TGTGCCAGCAGTCAAGGAGGCTACAATGAGCAGTTCTTC

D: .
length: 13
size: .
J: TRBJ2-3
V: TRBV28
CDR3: CASSLGGADTQYF
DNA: TGTGCCAGCAGTTTAGGAGGGGCGGATACGCAGTATTTT

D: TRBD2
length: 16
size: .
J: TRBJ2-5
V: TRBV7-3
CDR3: CASSLNRAGAGETQYF
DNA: TGTGCCAGCAGCTTAAACCGAGCGGGAGCAGGAGAGACCCAGTACTTC

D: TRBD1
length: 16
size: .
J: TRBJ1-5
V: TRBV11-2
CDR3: CASSRGQGLSNQPQHF
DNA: TGTGCCAGCAGCCGGGGACAGGGGCTAAGCAATCAGCCCCAGCATTTT

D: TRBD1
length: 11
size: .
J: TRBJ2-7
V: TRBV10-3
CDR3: CAVDRDYEQYF
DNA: TGTGCCGTCGACAGGGACTACGAGCAGTACTTC

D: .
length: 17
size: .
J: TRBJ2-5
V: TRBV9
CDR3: CASSAGSLPWTRETQYF
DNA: TGTGCCAGCAGCGCCGGGAGCTTACCTTGGACCCGGGAGACCCAGTACTTC

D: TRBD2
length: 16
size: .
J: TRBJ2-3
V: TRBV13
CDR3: CASSLELAGFTDTQYF
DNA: TGTGCCAGCAGCTTAGAACTAGCGGGATTCACAGATACGCAGTATTTT

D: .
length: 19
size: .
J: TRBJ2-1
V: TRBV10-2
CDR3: CASSESGWGSSGGLHEQFF
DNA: TGCGCCAGCAGTGAGTCGGGCTGGGGTAGTTCTGGGGGCCTTCATGAGCAGTTCTTC

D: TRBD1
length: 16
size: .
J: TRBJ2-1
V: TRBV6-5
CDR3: CASSSPGQKMTNEQFF
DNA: TGTGCCAGCAGTTCCCCGGGACAGAAGATGACCAATGAGCAGTTCTTC

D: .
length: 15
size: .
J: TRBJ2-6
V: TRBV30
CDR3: CAWSKTSSGANVLTF
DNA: TGTGCCTGGAGTAAAACTAGCTCTGGGGCCAACGTCCTGACTTTC

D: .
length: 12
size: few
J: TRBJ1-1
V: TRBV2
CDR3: CASSEWRTGAFF
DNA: TGTGCCAGCAGTGAGTGGAGGACGGGAGCTTTCTTT

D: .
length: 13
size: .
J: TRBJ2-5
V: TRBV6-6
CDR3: CASRGAGQETQYF
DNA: TGTGCCAGCAGAGGGGCAGGTCAAGAGACCCAGTACTTC

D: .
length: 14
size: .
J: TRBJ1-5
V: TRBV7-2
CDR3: CASSLDRGNQPQHF
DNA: TGTGCCAGCAGCTTAGATAGGGGTAATCAGCCCCAGCATTTT

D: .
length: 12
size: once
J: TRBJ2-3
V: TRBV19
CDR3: CASSSPGDTQYF
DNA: TGTGCCAGTAGTTCGCCAGGAGATACGCAGTATTTT

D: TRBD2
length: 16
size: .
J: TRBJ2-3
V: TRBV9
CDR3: CASSALTSGLPDTQYF
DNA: TGTGCCAGCAGCGCCCTCACTAGCGGGCTTCCAGATACGCAGTATTTT

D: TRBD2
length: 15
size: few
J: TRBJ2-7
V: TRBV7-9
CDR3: CASSLETGGQNEQYF
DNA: TGTGCCAGCAGCTTAGAGACGGGAGGGCAGAACGAGCAGTACTTC

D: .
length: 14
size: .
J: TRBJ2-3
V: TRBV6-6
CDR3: CASAEGGSTDTQYF
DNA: TGTGCCAGCGCGGAGGGAGGAAGCACAGATACGCAGTATTTT

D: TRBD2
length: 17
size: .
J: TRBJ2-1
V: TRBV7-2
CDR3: CASSLEVLAGGSNEQFF
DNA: TGTGCCAGCAGCTTAGAGGTACTAGCGGGAGGGAGCAATGAGCAGTTCTTC

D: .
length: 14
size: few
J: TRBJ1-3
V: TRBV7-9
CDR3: CASSSRGTGNTIYF
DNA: TGTGCCAGCAGCTCCCGGGGTACTGGAAACACCATATATTTT

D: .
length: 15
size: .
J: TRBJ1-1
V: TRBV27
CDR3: CASSSSKLITTLAFF
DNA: TGTGCCAGCAGTTCCTCCAAGCTAATTACGACTTTAGCTTTCTTT

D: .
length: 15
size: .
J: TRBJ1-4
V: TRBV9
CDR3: CASSVTGDGNEKLFF
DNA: TGTGCCAGCAGCGTAACTGGAGATGGGAATGAAAAACTGTTTTTT

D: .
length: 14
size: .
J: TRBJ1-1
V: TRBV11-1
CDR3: CASSFLQQNTEAFF
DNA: TGTGCCAGCAGCTTTCTACAGCAGAACACTGAAGCTTTCTTT

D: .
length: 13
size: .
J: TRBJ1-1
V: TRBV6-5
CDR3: CASSGQANTEAFF
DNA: TGTGCCAGCAGTGGCCAGGCGAACACTGAAGCTTTCTTT

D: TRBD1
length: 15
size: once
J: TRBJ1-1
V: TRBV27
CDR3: CASSLSRGRNTEAFF
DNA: TGTGCCAGCAGTTTATCTAGGGGGCGGAACACTGAAGCTTTCTTT

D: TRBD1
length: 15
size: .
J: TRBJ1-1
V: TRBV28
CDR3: CASSLSWGTGRGAFF
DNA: TGTGCCAGCAGTTTATCGTGGGGGACAGGGAGAGGAGCTTTCTTT

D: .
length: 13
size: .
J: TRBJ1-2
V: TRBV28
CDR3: CASSSSGNYGYTF
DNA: TGTGCCAGCAGTTCCTCAGGGAACTATGGCTACACCTTC

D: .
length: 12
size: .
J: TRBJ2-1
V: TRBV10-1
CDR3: CASSVSSTEQFF
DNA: TGCGCCAGCAGTGTGTCTAGTACTGAGCAGTTCTTC

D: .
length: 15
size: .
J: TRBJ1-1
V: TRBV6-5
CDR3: CASSYADTSNTEAFF
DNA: TGTGCCAGCAGTTACGCGGACACCTCGAACACTGAAGCTTTCTTT

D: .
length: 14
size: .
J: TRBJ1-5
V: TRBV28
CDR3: CANSGGGSNQPQHF
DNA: TGTGCCAACTCCGGTGGGGGCAGCAATCAGCCCCAGCATTTT

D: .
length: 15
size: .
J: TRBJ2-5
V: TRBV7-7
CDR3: CASSWGGGGRETQYF
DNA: TGTGCTAGCAGCTGGGGCGGCGGAGGGCGAGAGACCCAGTACTTC

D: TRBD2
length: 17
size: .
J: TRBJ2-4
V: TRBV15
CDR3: CATSRDLTLAGDDIQYF
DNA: TGTGCCACCAGCAGAGACTTGACACTAGCGGGAGACGACATTCAGTACTTC

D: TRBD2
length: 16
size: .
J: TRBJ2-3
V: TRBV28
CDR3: CASSDIGREHTDTQYF
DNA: TGTGCCAGCAGTGACATAGGGCGGGAGCACACAGATACGCAGTATTTT

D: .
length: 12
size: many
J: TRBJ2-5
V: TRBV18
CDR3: CASSPELETQYF
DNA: TGTGCCAGCTCACCAGAACTAGAGACCCAGTACTTC